This TCR beta chain was retrieved from a study of blood T cell repertoires in COVID-19. Turning to the study itself: T cells, B-cell-depleted T cells, or PBMCs supplied cDNA or gDNA.

Authors' methods: Reference gene primer amplification yielded estimated nucleated cell counts. Repertoires were generated with immunoSEQ multiplex PCR, while TCRdb's copy carries only in-frame clones and drops some. D and trimming were read from the DNA, whereas the V and J calls and clone size are those reported in that table. The sample carries approximately 140,000 clones, 65% to 85% recorded once. Cohort assignment relied on participant-reported clinical history. A case of COVID-19 had been met by exposed participants within 2 weeks before study entry. CDR3 length: 16 amino acids. Germline CDR1 and CDR2: GTSNPN and SVGIG (reference sequence). The V and J ends lost 1 base and 7 bases, in that order; junction bases with no gene match: 12.

The sample taken for sequencing was PBMCs or T cells enriched from blood (not recorded which). The rearrangement uses TRBV30 and TRBJ1-2, with 10 positions matching TRBD1. The receptor was isolated from a woman aged 50 to 65 who had been exposed to COVID-19. The CDR3 sequence is CAWSDPRQGAKFGYTF. CDR3 bases: TGTGCCTGGAGTGACCCTAGACAGGGGGCGAAGTTTGGCTACACCTTC.